Sequencing of this TCR beta chain was carried out in a study of regulatory T cells in long-lasting Graves disease. Construction of TCR beta libraries relied on iRepertoire HTBI primers and on Arm-PCR targeting CDR3 regions. Original data processing: Identification yielded approximately 67 TRBV and 14 TRBJ segments across samples. TCRdb used MiXCR to reprocess the multiplex PCR reads, holding one entry per CDR3 protein. TCRdb, not the authors, supplied the V and J calls. The sample holds about 460,000 distinct CDR3 sequences, less than 15% seen once. The V and J ends lost 4 bases and 5 bases respectively, with 12 bases between them. The CDR3 is 13 amino acids. Per germline, CDR1 MNHEY and CDR2 SVGEGT. This clonotype was seen more than once but under ten times. Time point defined: newly diagnosed GD, antithyroid drugs for less than 3 months. The TCR library was made from RNA that had been extracted from PBMCs in TRIzol.

In addition, the sample was reused for a study of T cells in Graves' hyperthyroidism and ophthalmopathy. That publication notes: Researchers ran a first-round RT-PCR on the TCR CDR3 using the HTBI primer set. Separating ophthalmopathy from stable hyperthyroidism was achieved by a 13 V-J model.

The sequence came from a woman in her fifties or sixties with Graves disease. This specimen was peripheral blood mononuclear cells (PBMCs), taken at new diagnosis, from a patient treated with antithyroid drugs. This chain connects TRBV6-2 or TRBV6-3 to TRBJ2-7; tentatively, D is TRBD2 (5 bases). The DNA of the CDR3 is TGTGCCAGCAGTTCTCCTACTAGGAACGAGCAGTACTTC. Residues: CASSSPTRNEQYF.